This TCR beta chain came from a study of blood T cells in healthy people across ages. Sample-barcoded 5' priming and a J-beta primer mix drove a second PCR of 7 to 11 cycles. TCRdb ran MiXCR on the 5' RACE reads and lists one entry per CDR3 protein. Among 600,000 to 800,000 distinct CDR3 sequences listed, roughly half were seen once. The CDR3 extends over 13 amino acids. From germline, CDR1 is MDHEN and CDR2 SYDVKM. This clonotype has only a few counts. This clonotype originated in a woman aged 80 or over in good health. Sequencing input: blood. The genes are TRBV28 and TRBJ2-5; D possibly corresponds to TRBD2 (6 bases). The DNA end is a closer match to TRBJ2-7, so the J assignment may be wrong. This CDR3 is CASRRDSHYEQYF. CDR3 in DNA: TGTGCCAGCAGAAGGGACTCCCACTACGAGCAGTACTTC.